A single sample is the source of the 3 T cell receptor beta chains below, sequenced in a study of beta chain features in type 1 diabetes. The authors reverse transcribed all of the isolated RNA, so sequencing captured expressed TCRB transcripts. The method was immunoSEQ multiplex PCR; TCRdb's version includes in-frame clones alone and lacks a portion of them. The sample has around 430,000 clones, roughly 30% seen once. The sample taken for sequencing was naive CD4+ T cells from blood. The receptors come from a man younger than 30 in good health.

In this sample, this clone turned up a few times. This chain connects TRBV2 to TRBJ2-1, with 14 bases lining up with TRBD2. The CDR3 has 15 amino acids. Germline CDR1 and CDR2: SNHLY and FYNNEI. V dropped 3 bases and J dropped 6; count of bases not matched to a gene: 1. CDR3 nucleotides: TGTGCCAGCAGTGAGGGACTAGCGGGAGCCAATGAGCAGTTCTTC. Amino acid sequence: CASSEGLAGANEQFF.

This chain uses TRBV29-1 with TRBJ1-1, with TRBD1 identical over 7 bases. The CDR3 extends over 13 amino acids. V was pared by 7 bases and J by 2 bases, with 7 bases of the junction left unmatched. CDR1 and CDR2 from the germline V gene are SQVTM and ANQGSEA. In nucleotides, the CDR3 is TGCAGCGCCCTGACAGGGTTAAACACTGAAGCTTTCTTT. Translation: CSALTGLNTEAFF. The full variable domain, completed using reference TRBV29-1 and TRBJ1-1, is SAVISQKPSRDICQRGTSLTIQCQVDSQVTMMFWYRQQPGQSLTLIATANQGSEATYESGFVIDKFPISRPNLTFSTLTVSNMSPEDSSIYLCSALTGLNTEAFFGQGTRLTVV.

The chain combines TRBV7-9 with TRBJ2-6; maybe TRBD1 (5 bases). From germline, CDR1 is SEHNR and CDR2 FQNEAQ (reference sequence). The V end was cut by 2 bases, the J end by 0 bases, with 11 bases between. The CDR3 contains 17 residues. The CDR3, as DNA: TGTGCCAGCAGCTTAAGGGGCCCGTCCTCTGGGGCCAACGTCCTGACTTTC. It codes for CASSLRGPSSGANVLTF.